The sequence of this T cell receptor beta chain was determined in a study of post-analysis software for immune sequencing data. Incorporated into the TCR beta cDNA libraries were unique molecular identifiers, which served to reduce PCR and sequencing biases. With roughly 0.9 to 11 million T cells as the source, 400,000 to 550,000 cDNA molecules resulted. One entry per CDR3 protein, called by TCRdb with MiXCR from the PCR reads. Seen here are over 700,000 distinct CDR3 sequences, roughly 30% observed once, and the top ten hold around 0.56%. This CDR3 comprises 18 residues. The germline gives CDR1 MNHEY, CDR2 SVGAGI. As regards this clonotype: As yet, its antigen is unknown. At one boundary the junction diverges from the germline segment, which might be a read error.

Study-wide results and caveats: There were several TRBV segments more frequent in patients than controls, and TRBV5-6, TRBV5-1 and TRBV20-1 were among them.

Input material: blood. The rearrangement joins TRBV6-5 to TRBJ2-4; D remains unclear. Gene TRBJ2-7 matches the end of the DNA better, so the J call may be wrong. This TCR derives from a girl aged 10 to 17 with multiple sclerosis. CDR3 DNA sequence: TGTACCAGCAGTTACTCTTTTGACGGACCGAGACCCCCCTACGAGCAGTACTTC. It is translated as CTSSYSFDGPRPPYEQYF.